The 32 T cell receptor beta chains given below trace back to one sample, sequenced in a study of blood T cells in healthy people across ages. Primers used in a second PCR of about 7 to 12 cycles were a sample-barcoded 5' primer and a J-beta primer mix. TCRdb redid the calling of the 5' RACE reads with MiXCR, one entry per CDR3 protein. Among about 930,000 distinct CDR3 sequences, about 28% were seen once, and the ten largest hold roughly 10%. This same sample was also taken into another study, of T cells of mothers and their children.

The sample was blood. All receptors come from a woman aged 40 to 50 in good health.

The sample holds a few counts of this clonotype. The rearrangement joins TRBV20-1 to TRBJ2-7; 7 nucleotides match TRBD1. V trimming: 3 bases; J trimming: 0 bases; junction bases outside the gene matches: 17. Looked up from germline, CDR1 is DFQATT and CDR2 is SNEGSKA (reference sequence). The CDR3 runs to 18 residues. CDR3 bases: TGCAGTGCTAGGAGGACTTCATTCTTGGACAGGAGCTCCTACGAGCAGTACTTC. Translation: CSARRTSFLDRSSYEQYF.

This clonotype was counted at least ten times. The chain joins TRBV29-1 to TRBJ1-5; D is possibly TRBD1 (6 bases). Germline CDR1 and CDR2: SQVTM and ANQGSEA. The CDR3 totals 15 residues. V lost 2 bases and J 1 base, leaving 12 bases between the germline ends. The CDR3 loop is CSVELSGGSNQPQHF. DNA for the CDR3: TGCAGCGTTGAATTATCGGGGGGCAGCAATCAGCCCCAGCATTTT.

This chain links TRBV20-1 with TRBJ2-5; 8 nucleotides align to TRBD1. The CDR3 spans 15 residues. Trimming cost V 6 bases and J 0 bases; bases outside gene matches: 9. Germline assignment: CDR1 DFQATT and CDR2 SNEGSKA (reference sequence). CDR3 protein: CSALARDRYQETQYF. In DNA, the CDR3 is TGCAGTGCCCTAGCCCGGGACAGGTACCAAGAGACCCAGTACTTC.

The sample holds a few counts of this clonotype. The chain's CDR3 is CASSARWGTEAFF. DNA of the CDR3: TGTGCCAGCAGCGCCCGATGGGGCACTGAAGCTTTCTTT. The chain carries TRBV9 and TRBJ1-1; no firm D call. From germline, CDR1 is SGDLS and CDR2 YYNGEE. The CDR3 spans 13 residues. Trimming removed 3 bases from V and 4 bases from J, with 10 bases in between.

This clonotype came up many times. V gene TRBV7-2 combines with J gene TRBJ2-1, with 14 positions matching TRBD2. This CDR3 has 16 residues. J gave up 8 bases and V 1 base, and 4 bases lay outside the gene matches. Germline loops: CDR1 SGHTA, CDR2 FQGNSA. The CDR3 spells CASSLVSGLAGDEQFF. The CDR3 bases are TGTGCCAGCAGCTTAGTATCGGGACTAGCGGGAGATGAGCAGTTCTTC. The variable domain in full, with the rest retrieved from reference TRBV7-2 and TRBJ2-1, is GAGVSQSPSNKVTEKGKDVELRCDPISGHTALYWYRQSLGQGLEFLIYFQGNSAPDKSGLPSDRFSAERTGGSVSTLTIQRTQQEDSAVYLCASSLVSGLAGDEQFFGPGTRLTVL.

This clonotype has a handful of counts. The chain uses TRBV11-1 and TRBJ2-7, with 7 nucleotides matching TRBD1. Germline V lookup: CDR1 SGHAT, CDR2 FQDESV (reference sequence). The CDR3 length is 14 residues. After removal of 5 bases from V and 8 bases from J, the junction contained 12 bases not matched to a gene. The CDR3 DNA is TGTGCCAGCAGCCCTACGCAAGGGGGCGTTCAGCAGTACTTC. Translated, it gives CASSPTQGGVQQYF.

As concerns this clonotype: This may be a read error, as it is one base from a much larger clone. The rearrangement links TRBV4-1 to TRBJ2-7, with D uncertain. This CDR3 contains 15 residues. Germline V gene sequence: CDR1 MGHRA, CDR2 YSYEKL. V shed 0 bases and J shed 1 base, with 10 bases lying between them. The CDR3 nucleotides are TGCGCCAGCAGCCAAGATGGAAAGGAGTCCTACGAGCAGTACTTC. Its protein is CASSQDGKESYEQYF.

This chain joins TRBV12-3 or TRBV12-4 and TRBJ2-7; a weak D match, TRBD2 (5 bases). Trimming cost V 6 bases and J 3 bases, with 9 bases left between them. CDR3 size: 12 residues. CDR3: CASREAGYEQYF. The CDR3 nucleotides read TGTGCCAGCAGGGAGGCAGGCTACGAGCAGTACTTC.

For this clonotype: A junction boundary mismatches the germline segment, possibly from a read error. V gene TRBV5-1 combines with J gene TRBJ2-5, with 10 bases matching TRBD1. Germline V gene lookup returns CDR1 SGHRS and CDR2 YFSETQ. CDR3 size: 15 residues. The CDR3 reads CASSRGQGYQETQDF. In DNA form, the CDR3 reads TGCGCCAGCAGCCGGGGACAGGGGTACCAAGAGACCCAGGACTTC. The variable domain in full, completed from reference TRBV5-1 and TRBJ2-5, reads KAGVTQTPRYLIKTRGQQVTLSCSPISGHRSVSWYQQTPGQGLQFLFEYFSETQRNKGNFPGRFSGRQFSNSRSEMNVSTLELGDSALYLCASSRGQGYQETQDFGPGTRLLVL.

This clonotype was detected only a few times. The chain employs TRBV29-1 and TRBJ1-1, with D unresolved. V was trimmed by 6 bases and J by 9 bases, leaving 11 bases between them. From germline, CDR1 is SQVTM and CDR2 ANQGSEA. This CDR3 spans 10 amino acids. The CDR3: CSVRELQAFF. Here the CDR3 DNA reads TGCAGCGTACGGGAATTACAAGCTTTCTTT.

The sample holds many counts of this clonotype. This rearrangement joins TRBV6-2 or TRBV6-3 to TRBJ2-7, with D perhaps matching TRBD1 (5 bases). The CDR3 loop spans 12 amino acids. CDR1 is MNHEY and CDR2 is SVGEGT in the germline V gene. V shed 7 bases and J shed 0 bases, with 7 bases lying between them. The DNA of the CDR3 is TGTGCCAGCACTCAGGGCTCCTACGAGCAGTACTTC. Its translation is CASTQGSYEQYF.

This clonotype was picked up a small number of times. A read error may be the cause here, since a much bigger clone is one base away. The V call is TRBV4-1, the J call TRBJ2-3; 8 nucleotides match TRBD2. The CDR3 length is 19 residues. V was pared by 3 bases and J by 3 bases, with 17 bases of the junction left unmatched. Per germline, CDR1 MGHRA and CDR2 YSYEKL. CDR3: CASSHQGLTGGRITDTQYF. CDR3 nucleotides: TGCGCCAGCAGCCATCAGGGACTAACGGGGGGGCGTATTACAGATACGCAGTATTTT.

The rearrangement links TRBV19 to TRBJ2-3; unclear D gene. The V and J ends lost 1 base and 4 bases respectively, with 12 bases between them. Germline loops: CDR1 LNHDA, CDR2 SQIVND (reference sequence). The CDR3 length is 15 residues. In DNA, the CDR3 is TGTGCCAGTAGTATAGGCTATAGAGTCCCAGATACGCAGTATTTT. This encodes CASSIGYRVPDTQYF. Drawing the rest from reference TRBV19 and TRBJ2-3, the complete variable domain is DGGITQSPKYLFRKEGQNVTLSCEQNLNHDAMYWYRQDPGQGLRLIYYSQIVNDFQKGDIAEGYSVSREKKESFPLTVTSAQKNPTAFYLCASSIGYRVPDTQYFGPGTRLTVL.

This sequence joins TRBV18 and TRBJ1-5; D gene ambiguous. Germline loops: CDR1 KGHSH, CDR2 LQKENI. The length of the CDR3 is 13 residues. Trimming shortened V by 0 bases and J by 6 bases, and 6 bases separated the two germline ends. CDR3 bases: TGTGCCAGCTCACCACCCTCCCGTCAGCCCCAGCATTTT. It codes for CASSPPSRQPQHF.

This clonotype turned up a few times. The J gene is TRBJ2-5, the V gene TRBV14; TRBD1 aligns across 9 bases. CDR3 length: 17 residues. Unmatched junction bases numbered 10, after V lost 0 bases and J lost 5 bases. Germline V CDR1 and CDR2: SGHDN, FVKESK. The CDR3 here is CASSQERGQGVRETQYF. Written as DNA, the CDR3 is TGTGCCAGCAGCCAAGAACGGGGACAGGGAGTGAGGGAGACCCAGTACTTC.

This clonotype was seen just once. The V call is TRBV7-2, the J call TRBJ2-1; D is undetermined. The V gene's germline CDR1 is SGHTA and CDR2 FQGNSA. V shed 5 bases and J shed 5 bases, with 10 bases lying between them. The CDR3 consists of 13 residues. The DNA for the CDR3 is TGTACCAGCAGCCCCACTCTCAACAATGAGCAGTTCTTC. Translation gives CTSSPTLNNEQFF.

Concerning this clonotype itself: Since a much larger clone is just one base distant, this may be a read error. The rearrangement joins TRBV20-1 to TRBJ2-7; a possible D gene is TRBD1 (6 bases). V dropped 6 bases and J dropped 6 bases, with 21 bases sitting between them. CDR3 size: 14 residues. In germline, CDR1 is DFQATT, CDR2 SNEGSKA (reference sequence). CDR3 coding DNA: TGCAGTGCCCCATGGGCAGTCAAAGGGGGCGAGCAGTACTTC. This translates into CSAPWAVKGGEQYF.

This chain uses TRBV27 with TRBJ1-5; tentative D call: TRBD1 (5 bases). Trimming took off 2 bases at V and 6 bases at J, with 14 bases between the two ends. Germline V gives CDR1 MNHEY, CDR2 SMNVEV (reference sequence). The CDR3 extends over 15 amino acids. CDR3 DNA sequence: TGTGCCAGCAGTTTACTATGGGGCCGTGGTCAGCCCCAGCATTTT. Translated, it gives CASSLLWGRGQPQHF.

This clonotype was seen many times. CDR3 nucleotide sequence: TGTGCCAGCAGCGTCGACCCCAACTCTAACTATGGCTACACCTTC. Its protein is CASSVDPNSNYGYTF. The chain recombines TRBV7-2 with TRBJ1-2; D gene unclear. Germline-derived CDR1 and CDR2 are SGHTA and FQGNSA. V was cut by 5 bases and J by 0 bases, with 13 bases left in between. The CDR3 is made up of 15 amino acids. The whole variable domain, filled in from reference TRBV7-2 and TRBJ1-2, reads GAGVSQSPSNKVTEKGKDVELRCDPISGHTALYWYRQSLGQGLEFLIYFQGNSAPDKSGLPSDRFSAERTGGSVSTLTIQRTQQEDSAVYLCASSVDPNSNYGYTFGSGTRLTVV.

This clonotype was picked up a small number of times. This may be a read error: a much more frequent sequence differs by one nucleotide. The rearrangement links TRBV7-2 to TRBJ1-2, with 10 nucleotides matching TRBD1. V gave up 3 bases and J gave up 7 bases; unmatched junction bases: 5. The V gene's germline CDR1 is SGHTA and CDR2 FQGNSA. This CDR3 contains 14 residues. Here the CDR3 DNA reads TGTGCCAGCAGCTTCGGACAGGGGGGGTTTGGCTACACCTTC. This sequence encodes CASSFGQGGFGYTF.

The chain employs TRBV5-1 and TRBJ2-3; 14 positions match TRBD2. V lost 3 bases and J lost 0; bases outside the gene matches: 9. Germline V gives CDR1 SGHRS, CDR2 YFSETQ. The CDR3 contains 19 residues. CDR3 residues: CASSSQGLAGAPSTDTQYF. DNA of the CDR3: TGCGCCAGCAGCTCACAGGGACTAGCGGGGGCCCCTAGCACAGATACGCAGTATTTT.

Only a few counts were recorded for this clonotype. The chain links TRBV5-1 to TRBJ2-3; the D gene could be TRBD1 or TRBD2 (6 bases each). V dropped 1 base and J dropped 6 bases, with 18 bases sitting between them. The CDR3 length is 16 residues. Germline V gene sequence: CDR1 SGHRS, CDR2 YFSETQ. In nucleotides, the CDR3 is TGCGCCAGCAGCTTGATCAGAGGGGGGCCATCCGATACGCAGTATTTT. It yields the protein CASSLIRGGPSDTQYF.

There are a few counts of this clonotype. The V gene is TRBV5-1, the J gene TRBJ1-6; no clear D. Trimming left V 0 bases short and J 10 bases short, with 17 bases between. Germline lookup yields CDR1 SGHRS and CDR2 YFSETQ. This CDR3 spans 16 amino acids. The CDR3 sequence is CASSLAVDTPRSPLHF. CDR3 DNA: TGCGCCAGCAGCTTGGCGGTCGACACACCACGATCACCCCTCCACTTT.

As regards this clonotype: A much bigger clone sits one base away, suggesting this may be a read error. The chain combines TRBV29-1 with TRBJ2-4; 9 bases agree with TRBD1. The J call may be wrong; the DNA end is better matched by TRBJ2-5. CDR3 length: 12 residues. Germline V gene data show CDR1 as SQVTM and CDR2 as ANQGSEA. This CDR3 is CSAAGQGETQYF. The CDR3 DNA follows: TGCAGCGCTGCGGGACAGGGAGAGACCCAGTACTTC.

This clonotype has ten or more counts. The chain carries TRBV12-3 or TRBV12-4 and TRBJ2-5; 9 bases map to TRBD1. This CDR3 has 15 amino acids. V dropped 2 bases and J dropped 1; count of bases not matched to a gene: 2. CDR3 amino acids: CASSLRTGVQETQYF. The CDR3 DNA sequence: TGTGCCAGCAGTTTAAGGACAGGGGTCCAAGAGACCCAGTACTTC.

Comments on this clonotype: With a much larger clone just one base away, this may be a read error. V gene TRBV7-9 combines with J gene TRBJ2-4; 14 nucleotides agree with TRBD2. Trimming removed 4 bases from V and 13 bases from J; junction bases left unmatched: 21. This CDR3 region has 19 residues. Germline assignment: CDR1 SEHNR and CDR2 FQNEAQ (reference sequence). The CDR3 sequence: CASSSDRPGTSGGYNEQYF. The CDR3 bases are TGTGCCAGCAGCTCCGACCGTCCCGGGACTAGCGGGGGTTACAATGAGCAGTACTTC.

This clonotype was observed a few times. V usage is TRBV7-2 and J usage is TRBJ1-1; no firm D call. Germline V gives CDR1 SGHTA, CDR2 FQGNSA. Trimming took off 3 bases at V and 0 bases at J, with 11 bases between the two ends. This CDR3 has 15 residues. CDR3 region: CASSFQENMNTEAFF. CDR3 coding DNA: TGTGCCAGCAGCTTTCAAGAGAACATGAACACTGAAGCTTTCTTT.

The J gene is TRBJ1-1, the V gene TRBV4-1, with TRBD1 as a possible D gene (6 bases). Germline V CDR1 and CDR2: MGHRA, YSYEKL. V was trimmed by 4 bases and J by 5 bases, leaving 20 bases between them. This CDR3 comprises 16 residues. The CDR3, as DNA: TGCGCCAGCAGCCGAACGGTCTTAGGGGGGACAACTGAAGCTTTCTTT. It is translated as CASSRTVLGGTTEAFF.

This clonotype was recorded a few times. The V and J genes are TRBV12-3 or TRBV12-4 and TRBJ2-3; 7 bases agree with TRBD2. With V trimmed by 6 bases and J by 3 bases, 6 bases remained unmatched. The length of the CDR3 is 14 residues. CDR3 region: CASSPGGLTDTQYF. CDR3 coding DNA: TGTGCCAGCAGCCCCGGGGGGTTAACAGATACGCAGTATTTT.

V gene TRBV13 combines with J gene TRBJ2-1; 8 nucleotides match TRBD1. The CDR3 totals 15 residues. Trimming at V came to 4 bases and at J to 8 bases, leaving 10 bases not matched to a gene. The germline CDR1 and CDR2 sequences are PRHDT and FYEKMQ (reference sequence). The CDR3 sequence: CASSSDRGIVDEQFF. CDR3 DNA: TGTGCCAGCAGCTCAGACAGGGGTATCGTCGATGAGCAGTTCTTC.

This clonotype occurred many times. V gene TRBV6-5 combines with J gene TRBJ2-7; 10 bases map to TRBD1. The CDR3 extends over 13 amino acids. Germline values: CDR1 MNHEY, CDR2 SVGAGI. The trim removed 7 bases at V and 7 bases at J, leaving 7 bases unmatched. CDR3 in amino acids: CASTRDRGREQYF. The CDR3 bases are TGTGCCAGCACCCGGGACAGGGGACGAGAGCAGTACTTC.

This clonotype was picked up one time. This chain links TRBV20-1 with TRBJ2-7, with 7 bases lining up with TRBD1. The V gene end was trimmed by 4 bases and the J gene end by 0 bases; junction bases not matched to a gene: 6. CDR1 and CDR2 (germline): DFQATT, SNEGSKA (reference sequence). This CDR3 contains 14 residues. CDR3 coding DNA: TGCAGTGCTAAAGGACAGGTCAGCTCCTACGAGCAGTACTTC. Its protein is CSAKGQVSSYEQYF.